The sample holds one count of the clone carrying this T cell receptor beta chain. The antigen is unknown. The data were taken from a study of cytomegalovirus exposure and HLA in healthy donors. General study results and limits: Testing in vitro showed three CMV-associated chains specific for CMV antigens. Association of 16,951 TCR beta sequences with HLA alleles was found at 0.05 false discovery rate in a later analysis.

With 60 Vbeta and 13 Jbeta primers, the PCR was carried out. Method: immunoSEQ multiplex PCR; TCRdb's copy keeps in-frame clones and lacks some. The sample includes 130,000 to 150,000 clones, roughly 80% seen only once; the top ten take around 4.5%. Trimming left V 2 bases short and J 5 bases short, with 12 bases between. Germline V gives CDR1 SGHVS, CDR2 FQNEAQ. The CDR3 covers 14 residues. J is TRBJ1-1 and V is TRBV7-8; no reliable D call. The TCR was taken from a man between 35 and 55 years old in good health and CMV-seropositive. Source material: PBMCs. The CDR3 spells CASSLRGLGTEAFF. The CDR3 DNA reads as TGTGCCAGCAGCTTACGGGGTCTCGGGACTGAAGCTTTCTTT.